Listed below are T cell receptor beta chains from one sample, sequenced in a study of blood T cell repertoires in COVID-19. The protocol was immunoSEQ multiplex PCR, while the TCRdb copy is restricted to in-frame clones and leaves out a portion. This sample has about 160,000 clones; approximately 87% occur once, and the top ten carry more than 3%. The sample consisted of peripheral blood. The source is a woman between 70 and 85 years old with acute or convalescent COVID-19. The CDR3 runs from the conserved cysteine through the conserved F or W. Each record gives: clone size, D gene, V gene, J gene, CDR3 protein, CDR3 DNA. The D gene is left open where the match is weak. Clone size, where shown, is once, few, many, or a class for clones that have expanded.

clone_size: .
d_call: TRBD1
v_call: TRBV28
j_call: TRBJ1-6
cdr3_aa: CASSPGGQLQPKWSPLHF
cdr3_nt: TGTGCCAGCAGTCCAGGGGGCCAATTACAGCCAAAATGGTCACCCCTCCACTTT

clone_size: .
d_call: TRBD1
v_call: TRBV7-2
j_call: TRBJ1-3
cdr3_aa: CASSLGQGNTIYF
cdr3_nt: TGTGCCAGCAGTTTGGGACAGGGAAACACCATATATTTT

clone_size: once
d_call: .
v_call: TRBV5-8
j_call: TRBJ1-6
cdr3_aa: CASSLYTVNSPLHF
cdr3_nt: TGTGCCAGCAGCTTGTACACAGTTAATTCACCCCTCCACTTT

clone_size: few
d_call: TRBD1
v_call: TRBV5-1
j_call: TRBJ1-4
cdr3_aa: CASSLGTGVGEKLFF
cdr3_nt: TGCGCCAGCAGCTTGGGGACAGGGGTCGGAGAAAAACTGTTTTTT

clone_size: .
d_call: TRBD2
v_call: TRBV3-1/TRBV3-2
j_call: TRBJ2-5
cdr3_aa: CASGGLAGRETQYF
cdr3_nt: TGTGCCAGCGGGGGACTAGCGGGGAGGGAGACCCAGTACTTC

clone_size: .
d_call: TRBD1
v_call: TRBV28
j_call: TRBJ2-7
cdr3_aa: CASSFLTGIRAEQYF
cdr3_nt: TGTGCCAGCAGTTTTCTGACAGGGATCAGAGCCGAGCAGTACTTC

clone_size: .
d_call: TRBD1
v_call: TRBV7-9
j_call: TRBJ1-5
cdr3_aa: CASSLGQGVQPQHF
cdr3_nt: TGTGCCAGCAGCTTAGGACAGGGAGTTCAGCCCCAGCATTTT

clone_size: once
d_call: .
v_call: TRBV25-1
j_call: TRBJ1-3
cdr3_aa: CASSEAGSGNTIYF
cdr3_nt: TGTGCCAGCAGTGAGGCGGGCTCTGGAAACACCATATATTTT

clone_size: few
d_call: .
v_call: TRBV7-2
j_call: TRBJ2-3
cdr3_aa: CASSLISGSATQYF
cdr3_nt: TGTGCCAGCAGCTTGATCTCGGGGTCCGCTACGCAGTATTTT

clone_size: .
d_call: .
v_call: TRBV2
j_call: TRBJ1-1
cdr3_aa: CASSRWKQDTEAFF
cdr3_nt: TGTGCCAGCAGTCGTTGGAAACAGGACACTGAAGCTTTCTTT

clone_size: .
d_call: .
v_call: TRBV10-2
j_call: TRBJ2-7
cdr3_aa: CASSDGRTTTTYEQYF
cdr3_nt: TGCGCCAGCAGTGACGGGCGGACTACCACTACCTACGAGCAGTACTTC